The next 21 T cell receptor beta chains were all read from a single sample in a study of blood T cell repertoires in COVID-19. Only in-frame clones appear in the TCRdb table, and some are missing; sequencing was by immunoSEQ multiplex PCR. This table holds tens of thousands of clones, 75% to 95% found once. Sample: peripheral blood. These receptors all stem from a woman in her 70s with active COVID-19.

The chain employs TRBV6-6 and TRBJ1-1, with 8 bases lining up with TRBD1. The germline V gene encodes CDR1 MNHNY and CDR2 SVGAGI (reference sequence). The CDR3 extends over 14 amino acids. V lost 5 bases, J lost 5 bases, and 7 bases stayed unmatched. CDR3 region: CASSRGQGGTEAFF. The CDR3 bases are TGTGCCAGCAGTCGAGGACAGGGCGGAACTGAAGCTTTCTTT.

This clone was detected a few times. V usage is TRBV28 and J usage is TRBJ1-5; D gene ambiguous. The V end was cut by 11 bases, the J end by 4 bases, with 15 bases between. Germline CDR1 and CDR2: MDHEN and SYDVKM. The CDR3 extends over 13 amino acids. The DNA for the CDR3 is TGTGCCGCACTACCCAGCCTTAATCAGCCCCAGCATTTT. Residues: CAALPSLNQPQHF.

The chain joins TRBV4-1 to TRBJ1-5, with 7 bases that match TRBD1. There are 15 residues in the CDR3. V trimming: 1 base; J trimming: 8 bases; junction bases outside the gene matches: 8. CDR1 is MGHRA and CDR2 is YSYEKL in the germline V gene. The CDR3 sequence is CASSQATGTQKPQHF. CDR3 bases: TGCGCCAGCAGCCAAGCGACAGGGACCCAAAAGCCCCAGCATTTT.

The chain recombines TRBV6-5 with TRBJ1-1; D unresolved. The CDR3 is made up of 15 amino acids. Germline V CDR1 and CDR2: MNHEY, SVGAGI. The V end was cut by 2 bases, the J end by 1 base, with 11 bases between. CDR3 coding DNA: TGTGCCAGCAGTTACGGTCGATCAGGGAACACTGAAGCTTTCTTT. This translates into CASSYGRSGNTEAFF.

The chain links TRBV7-9 to TRBJ2-7; 8 positions match TRBD1. CDR3 length: 13 amino acids. Germline V CDR1 and CDR2: SEHNR, FQNEAQ (reference sequence). J was trimmed by 7 bases and V by 6 bases; bases with no gene match: 8. CDR3 region: CASRQSTGDEQYF. Here the CDR3 DNA reads TGTGCCAGCAGGCAATCGACAGGGGATGAGCAGTACTTC.

The chain is built from TRBV28 and TRBJ1-2, with 9 bases lining up with TRBD1. CDR1 is MDHEN and CDR2 is SYDVKM in the germline V gene. Losses at the gene ends were 3 bases for V and 6 bases for J; bases not matched to a gene: 14. This CDR3 has 17 residues. CDR3 sequence: CASSFFPYRDRDHGYTF. The CDR3, as DNA: TGTGCCAGCAGTTTTTTCCCCTACCGGGACAGGGATCATGGCTACACCTTC.

This rearrangement joins TRBV27 to TRBJ2-3; tentatively, D is TRBD2 (5 bases). Trimming removed 1 base at V and 6 bases at J, with 14 bases between. Per the germline V gene, CDR1 is MNHEY and CDR2 is SMNVEV (reference sequence). The CDR3 sequence is 15 residues long. This chain's CDR3 is CASSLLSTGEDTQYF. As DNA, the CDR3 is TGTGCCAGCAGTTTATTATCGACCGGGGAGGATACGCAGTATTTT.

V usage is TRBV10-3 and J usage is TRBJ2-7, with D maybe TRBD2 (5 bases). The CDR3 contains 13 residues. V was trimmed by 2 bases and J by 5 bases, leaving 10 bases between them. In germline, CDR1 is ENHRY, CDR2 SYGVKD. The CDR3 DNA reads as TGTGCCATCAGTGAGAACGGGATCCACGAGCAGTACTTC. Protein product: CAISENGIHEQYF.

The rearrangement uses TRBV11-3 and TRBJ1-1; TRBD1 agrees at 8 bases. V was clipped by 2 bases and J by 1 base; unmatched bases: 6. This CDR3 has 16 residues. Germline V CDR1 and CDR2: SGHNT, YENEEA. The CDR3: CASSLRTGTGNTEAFF. CDR3 sequence (DNA): TGTGCCAGCAGCTTACGCACCGGGACAGGGAACACTGAAGCTTTCTTT.

The rearrangement links TRBV6-2 or TRBV6-3 to TRBJ1-5; the D is unclear. CDR1 and CDR2 from the germline V gene are MNHEY and SVGEGT. This CDR3 has 16 amino acids. Trimming cost V 2 bases and J 2 bases, with 13 bases left between them. The CDR3 spells CASSYQSLAGNQPQHF. In nucleotides, the CDR3 is TGTGCCAGCAGTTACCAGAGTCTGGCGGGCAATCAGCCCCAGCATTTT.

The CDR3 nucleotides are TGTGCCAGTAGTTCCTTACAGGGCCCCACTGAAGCTTTCTTT. Its protein product is CASSSLQGPTEAFF. The V and J genes are TRBV19 and TRBJ1-1; maybe TRBD1 (6 bases). V was shortened by 5 bases and J by 4 bases, with 14 bases between the two germline ends. The germline V gene encodes CDR1 LNHDA and CDR2 SQIVND (reference sequence). The CDR3 totals 14 residues.

The chain uses TRBV4-2 and TRBJ2-4, with D perhaps TRBD2 (5 bases). V lost 0 bases to trimming and J lost 0 bases, with 12 bases between them. There are 17 residues in the CDR3. CDR1 and CDR2 from the germline V gene are LGHNA and YNFKEQ. The CDR3 loop is CASSQDVGSLAKNIQYF. The CDR3 DNA reads as TGTGCCAGCAGCCAAGATGTGGGGAGTTTAGCCAAAAACATTCAGTACTTC.

The chain joins TRBV5-1 to TRBJ1-4, with TRBD1 matching 10 bases. This CDR3 spans 16 amino acids. V shed 4 bases and J 4 bases; nucleotides not matched to a gene: 7. Germline CDR1 and CDR2: SGHRS and YFSETQ. The CDR3: CASSRTTGGINEKLFF. The CDR3 region has the DNA TGCGCCAGCAGCAGAACGACAGGGGGCATTAATGAAAAACTGTTTTTT. Full variable domain (outside the CDR3, taken from reference TRBV5-1 and TRBJ1-4): KAGVTQTPRYLIKTRGQQVTLSCSPISGHRSVSWYQQTPGQGLQFLFEYFSETQRNKGNFPGRFSGRQFSNSRSEMNVSTLELGDSALYLCASSRTTGGINEKLFFGSGTQLSVL.

The chain joins TRBV6-5 to TRBJ1-2; a possible D gene is TRBD1 (5 bases). The CDR3 runs to 15 residues. Between the trimmed V and J ends, which lost 7 bases and 4 bases, there was a span of 19 bases. Germline CDR1 and CDR2: MNHEY and SVGAGI. The CDR3 here is CASNLNSRAVYGYTF. Here the CDR3 DNA reads TGTGCCAGCAACCTTAACAGCAGGGCCGTCTATGGCTACACCTTC.

The chain joins TRBV9 to TRBJ1-2; 11 positions agree with TRBD1. CDR1 and CDR2 (germline): SGDLS, YYNGEE. Germline trimming cut 3 bases from V and 8 bases from J; bases unmatched to any gene: 6. This CDR3 region has 14 residues. CDR3 in DNA: TGTGCCAGCAGCGCCTCCGGGACAGGGGGGGGCTACACCTTC. As protein: CASSASGTGGGYTF.

This sequence joins TRBV5-6 and TRBJ2-7, with 13 bases aligning to TRBD2. Unmatched junction bases numbered 4, after V lost 4 bases and J lost 3 bases. Germline V gene lookup returns CDR1 SGHDT and CDR2 YYEEEE. This CDR3 is 15 amino acids long. CDR3 DNA: TGTGCCAGCAGCACCGGGACTAGCGGGAACTACGAGCAGTACTTC. Residues: CASSTGTSGNYEQYF.

This chain connects TRBV29-1 to TRBJ2-1; the D gene is possibly TRBD1 (5 bases). Germline V gene data show CDR1 as SQVTM and CDR2 as ANQGSEA. The CDR3 length is 12 residues. The V end was cut by 2 bases, the J end by 6 bases, with 8 bases between. CDR3 coding DNA: TGCAGCGTTGAACGGCAGGGCAATGAGCAGTTCTTC. Protein sequence: CSVERQGNEQFF.

This clone appeared a few times. The J gene is TRBJ1-5, the V gene TRBV28; no firm D call. This CDR3 comprises 13 residues. Trimming stripped 2 bases from V and 6 bases from J, with 8 bases between. Germline values: CDR1 MDHEN, CDR2 SYDVKM. This chain's CDR3 is CASSLRYTQPQHF. CDR3 DNA sequence: TGTGCCAGCAGTTTACGGTATACTCAGCCCCAGCATTTT.

The chain employs TRBV6-1 and TRBJ1-1; 8 bases line up with TRBD1. Germline V gene lookup returns CDR1 MNHNS and CDR2 SASEGT. V lost 4 bases, J lost 6 bases, and 13 bases stayed unmatched. CDR3 length: 16 amino acids. As DNA, the CDR3 is TGTGCCAGCAGTGCTCGGACAGGGCTCAAAGGTTCTGAAGCTTTCTTT. Amino acid sequence: CASSARTGLKGSEAFF.

This chain connects TRBV28 to TRBJ2-3; D ambiguous. Between the trimmed V and J ends, which lost 2 bases and 4 bases, there was a span of 10 bases. Germline lookup yields CDR1 MDHEN and CDR2 SYDVKM. The CDR3 length is 14 residues. The chain's CDR3 is CASSLMAVADTQYF. CDR3 coding DNA: TGTGCCAGCAGTTTAATGGCAGTCGCAGATACGCAGTATTTT.

The V call is TRBV11-2, the J call TRBJ2-2, with D possibly being TRBD2 (5 bases). There are 17 residues in the CDR3. Trimming pared 1 base from V and 0 bases from J, leaving 12 bases between. Germline loops: CDR1 SGHAT, CDR2 FQNNGV. In DNA, the CDR3 is TGTGCCAGCAGCTTAGGTATCCGGACTGCGAACACCGGGGAGCTGTTTTTT. This sequence encodes CASSLGIRTANTGELFF.